This T cell receptor beta chain emerged from a study of control samples from healthy donors and cancer patients. Profiled with immunoSEQ multiplex PCR; TCRdb holds only in-frame clones, not every one. Found here are about 170,000 clones, approximately 92% of them singletons; the top ten hold over 3.5%. The sample taken for sequencing was blood. The source of this sequence is a woman aged 60 to 75 in good health.

The CDR3 sequence is CASKDRGVHEQYF. DNA of the CDR3: TGTGCCAGCAAAGACAGGGGCGTCCACGAGCAGTACTTC. V and J are TRBV2 and TRBJ2-7; 8 bases fit TRBD1. CDR1 and CDR2 from the germline V gene are SNHLY and FYNNEI. With 7 bases clipped from V and 5 bases from J, the junction kept 7 bases outside the gene matches. This CDR3 is 13 amino acids long.